One sample yielded the 30 T cell receptor beta chains listed below, sequenced in a study of blood T cells in healthy people across ages. For the second PCR, which ran for roughly 7 to 11 cycles, a sample-barcoded 5' primer and a J-beta primer mix were used. TCRdb re-derived calls from the 5' RACE reads in MiXCR, one entry per CDR3 protein. The sample yields about 640,000 distinct CDR3 sequences, around three fifths seen once. Sequencing input: blood. These receptors were collected from a man between 60 and 75 years old in good health.

The chain recombines TRBV9 with TRBJ2-3; TRBD1 aligns across 7 bases. CDR3 length: 15 amino acids. Germline-derived CDR1 and CDR2 are SGDLS and YYNGEE. The V and J ends lost 2 bases and 0 bases, in that order; junction bases with no gene match: 3. CDR3 protein: CASSVGTVSTDTQYF. The DNA of the CDR3 is TGTGCCAGCAGCGTCGGGACAGTGAGCACAGATACGCAGTATTTT.

The chain carries TRBV5-1 and TRBJ2-3; D remains unclear. The V end lost 0 bases, the J end lost 2 bases, and 10 bases lay between the germline ends. The CDR3 totals 15 residues. CDR1 is SGHRS, CDR2 YFSETQ, per germline. As DNA, the CDR3 is TGCGCCAGCAGCTTGGGTGGAGCAATCACAGATACGCAGTATTTT. It is translated as CASSLGGAITDTQYF.

This clonotype occurred a few times. The genes are TRBV12-3 or TRBV12-4 and TRBJ2-1, with D possibly being TRBD2 (5 bases). This CDR3 region has 13 residues. The V gene lost 2 bases and the J gene lost 7 bases, with 9 bases spanning the gap. In DNA form, the CDR3 reads TGTGCCAGCAGTTTATTGGGCGGGAATGAGCAGTTCTTC. It translates to CASSLLGGNEQFF.

The chain combines TRBV6-2 or TRBV6-3 with TRBJ2-7; D is uncertain. Germline CDR1 is MNHEY and CDR2 is SVGEGT. The V end was cut by 5 bases, the J end by 6 bases, with 20 bases between. This CDR3 is built from 15 residues. The DNA of the CDR3 is TGTGCCAGCAGTGTTCTGGTGACGGCGCCCGGCGAGCAGTACTTC. Residues: CASSVLVTAPGEQYF.

The chain combines TRBV11-2 with TRBJ1-2; D uncertain. Germline V lookup: CDR1 SGHAT, CDR2 FQNNGV. V was clipped by 3 bases and J by 4 bases, with 12 bases between them. This CDR3 has 14 amino acids. CDR3 protein: CASSFAGEGYGYTF. CDR3 sequence (DNA): TGTGCCAGCAGCTTCGCCGGGGAGGGCTATGGCTACACCTTC.

The chain joins TRBV20-1 to TRBJ1-2; TRBD1 might be the D (5 bases). This CDR3 has 12 amino acids. CDR1 is DFQATT and CDR2 is SNEGSKA in the germline V gene (reference sequence). Between the trimmed V and J ends, which lost 5 bases and 3 bases, there was a span of 10 bases. CDR3 nucleotides: TGCAGTGCTGCCCTAGGGGACTATGGCTACACCTTC. This encodes CSAALGDYGYTF.

This clonotype was detected only once. The CDR3 region is CASRGLEGAPLHF. The CDR3 DNA is TGTGCCAGCAGGGGGCTGGAGGGCGCACCCCTCCACTTT. The chain couples TRBV25-1 to TRBJ1-6; perhaps TRBD1 as D (5 bases). The CDR3 totals 13 residues. The germline V and J ends were trimmed by 6 bases and 11 bases, with 14 bases remaining between them. Germline CDR1 MGHDK, CDR2 SYGVNS.

The CDR3 loop is CSAQRTSKETQYF. As DNA, the CDR3 is TGCAGTGCCCAAAGGACTAGTAAAGAGACCCAGTACTTC. The chain has TRBV20-1 and TRBJ2-5; TRBD2 matches 7 bases. Germline V lookup: CDR1 DFQATT, CDR2 SNEGSKA (reference sequence). J lost 3 bases, V lost 6 bases, and 7 bases had no gene match. CDR3 length: 13 amino acids.

The chain employs TRBV5-1 and TRBJ1-6; D ambiguous. Trimming cost V 4 bases and J 0 bases, with 11 bases left between them. The CDR3 spans 16 residues. Germline V gives CDR1 SGHRS, CDR2 YFSETQ. The chain's CDR3 is CASSPTESSYNSPLHF. The CDR3, as DNA: TGCGCCAGCAGCCCAACAGAAAGCTCCTATAATTCACCCCTCCACTTT.

There are a few counts of this clonotype. The chain links TRBV12-3 or TRBV12-4 to TRBJ2-1, with 9 bases aligning to TRBD1. CDR3 size: 14 residues. Germline trimming cut 5 bases from V and 8 bases from J; bases unmatched to any gene: 7. CDR3 region: CASSPGTGIDEQFF. CDR3 bases: TGTGCCAGCAGTCCCGGGACAGGGATCGATGAGCAGTTCTTC.

The J gene is TRBJ2-1, the V gene TRBV7-6, with 9 positions matching TRBD1. The V gene's germline CDR1 is SGHVS and CDR2 FNYEAQ. The CDR3 runs 14 residues. Trimming at V came to 4 bases and at J to 15 bases, leaving 13 bases not matched to a gene. The CDR3 loop is CASSSPGQGFSWFF. CDR3 nucleotide sequence: TGTGCCAGCAGCTCTCCGGGACAGGGATTTTCATGGTTCTTC.

This clonotype appeared a few times. The V call is TRBV27, the J call TRBJ2-3, with 12 bases that match TRBD1. The germline CDR1 and CDR2 sequences are MNHEY and SMNVEV (reference sequence). J lost 5 bases, V lost 10 bases, and 7 bases had no gene match. The CDR3 loop spans 14 amino acids. The CDR3, as DNA: TGTGCCACCTCCGGGACAGGGGGCTTAGATACGCAGTATTTT. Residues: CATSGTGGLDTQYF.

This chain uses TRBV12-3 or TRBV12-4 with TRBJ2-3, with D perhaps matching TRBD2 (6 bases). The CDR3 is 12 amino acids. V gave up 2 bases and J gave up 8 bases, with 8 bases separating them. DNA for the CDR3: TGTGCCAGCAGTTTAAGGGGAGGTACGCAGTATTTT. Its protein product is CASSLRGGTQYF.

The chain has TRBV15 and TRBJ2-1, with TRBD2 matching 12 bases. Per germline, CDR1 LNHNV and CDR2 YYDKDF (reference sequence). V shed 3 bases, J shed 6 bases, and the junction held 6 bases outside the gene matches. CDR3 length: 16 residues. In nucleotides, the CDR3 is TGTGCCACCAGCAGGGCGACTAGCGGGGGTAGCAATGAGCAGTTCTTC. Amino acid sequence: CATSRATSGGSNEQFF.

The chain is built from TRBV7-6 and TRBJ2-3, with 8 bases fitting TRBD2. This CDR3 is built from 16 residues. The V gene end was trimmed by 1 base and the J gene end by 0 bases; junction bases not matched to a gene: 3. Germline lookup yields CDR1 SGHVS and CDR2 FNYEAQ. DNA for the CDR3: TGTGCCAGCAGCTTAGAGGCTAGCGGGAGCACAGATACGCAGTATTTT. Its protein is CASSLEASGSTDTQYF. Together with reference TRBV7-6 and TRBJ2-3, the CDR3 gives the full variable domain: GAGVSQSPRYKVTKRGQDVALRCDPISGHVSLYWYRQALGQGPEFLTYFNYEAQQDKSGLPNDRFSAERPEGSISTLTIQRTEQRDSAMYRCASSLEASGSTDTQYFGPGTRLTVL.

This rearrangement joins TRBV7-2 to TRBJ1-6; unclear D gene. In germline, CDR1 is SGHTA, CDR2 FQGNSA. V lost 8 bases and J 4 bases, leaving 6 bases between the germline ends. The CDR3 runs 12 residues. The DNA for the CDR3 is TGTGCCAGCGCCCCATATAATTCACCCCTCCACTTT. Residues: CASAPYNSPLHF. The full variable domain, completed using reference TRBV7-2 and TRBJ1-6, is GAGVSQSPSNKVTEKGKDVELRCDPISGHTALYWYRQSLGQGLEFLIYFQGNSAPDKSGLPSDRFSAERTGGSVSTLTIQRTQQEDSAVYLCASAPYNSPLHFGNGTRLTVT.

V and J are TRBV5-1 and TRBJ2-7; 14 bases line up with TRBD2. CDR1 and CDR2 from the germline V gene are SGHRS and YFSETQ. This CDR3 is 18 amino acids long. J lost 2 bases, V lost 4 bases, and 11 bases had no gene match. For the CDR3, the DNA is TGCGCCAGCAGCGGGCCGGGACTAGCGGGGGTTCTCCCCTACGAGCAGTACTTC. It translates to CASSGPGLAGVLPYEQYF.

The rearrangement joins TRBV20-1 to TRBJ2-1; D could derive from TRBD1 or TRBD2 (5 bases each). Germline CDR1 DFQATT, CDR2 SNEGSKA (reference sequence). The ends were cut back, 5 bases at V and 2 bases at J, with 16 bases in the middle. The CDR3 has 15 amino acids. The chain's CDR3 is CSAVAGTATYNEQFF. The CDR3 nucleotides read TGCAGTGCTGTAGCCGGGACGGCAACCTACAATGAGCAGTTCTTC.

The chain has TRBV14 and TRBJ1-4; possibly TRBD1 for D (5 bases). Germline V gene sequence: CDR1 SGHDN, CDR2 FVKESK. Between the trimmed V and J ends, which lost 5 bases and 6 bases, there was a span of 10 bases. CDR3 length equals 13 residues. CDR3 sequence (DNA): TGTGCCAGCAGCGGGGGTTTTTATGAAAAACTGTTTTTT. Residues: CASSGGFYEKLFF.

This rearrangement joins TRBV15 to TRBJ1-4, with D tentatively TRBD1 (5 bases). The CDR3 loop spans 15 amino acids. The germline gives CDR1 LNHNV, CDR2 YYDKDF (reference sequence). V was cut by 0 bases and J by 3 bases, with 8 bases left in between. CDR3: CATSRDRGPNEKLFF. DNA for the CDR3: TGTGCCACCAGCAGAGATAGGGGCCCTAATGAAAAACTGTTTTTT.

This clonotype was seen a few times. The V call is TRBV29-1, the J call TRBJ2-1; 9 positions match TRBD1. V was pared by 5 bases and J by 7 bases, with 3 bases of the junction left unmatched. The CDR3 runs 12 residues. Germline lookup yields CDR1 SQVTM and CDR2 ANQGSEA. CDR3 nucleotide sequence: TGCAGCGTTTGGGACAGGGAAAATGAGCAGTTCTTC. As protein: CSVWDRENEQFF.

As for this clonotype: Its ends do not fully match the called genes, so a read error is possible. V usage is TRBV11-2 and J usage is TRBJ1-4; a possible D gene is TRBD1 (5 bases). The germline V gene has CDR1 SGHAT and CDR2 FQNNGV. This CDR3 has 15 amino acids. CDR3 residues: CASSPRWGSNEELFF. CDR3 coding DNA: TGTGCCAGCAGCCCGCGGTGGGGGAGTAATGAAGAACTGTTTTTT.

With respect to this clonotype: A read error is possible here, since a much larger clone lies one base away. This chain links TRBV3-1 with TRBJ1-2, with D uncertain. Germline CDR1 and CDR2: LGHDT and YNNKEL (reference sequence). CDR3 length: 15 residues. V was clipped by 5 bases and J by 3 bases, with 16 bases between them. The CDR3 reads CASSLKAAADYGYTF. The CDR3 DNA sequence: TGTGCCAGCAGCTTAAAAGCGGCCGCAGACTATGGCTACACCTTC.

This clonotype was seen more than once but under ten times. This CDR3 reads CASSLQTSSHEQFF. CDR3 DNA: TGCGCCAGCAGCCTCCAGACTAGCTCCCATGAGCAGTTCTTC. This chain connects TRBV5-1 to TRBJ2-1; TRBD2 agrees at 7 bases. The CDR3 contains 14 residues. Germline-derived CDR1 and CDR2 are SGHRS and YFSETQ. The ends lost 4 bases at V and 8 bases at J; junction bases unmatched: 9.

The V gene is TRBV6-5, the J gene TRBJ2-7; the match to TRBD2 covers 7 bases. The CDR3 spans 13 residues. V shed 6 bases and J 2 bases; nucleotides not matched to a gene: 4. CDR1 MNHEY and CDR2 SVGAGI come from the germline V gene. This CDR3 reads CASSRTRTYEQYF. The CDR3 DNA sequence: TGTGCCAGCAGCCGGACTAGAACCTACGAGCAGTACTTC.

The J gene is TRBJ1-1, the V gene TRBV5-1; no reliable D call. The V gene's germline CDR1 is SGHRS and CDR2 YFSETQ. The ends were cut back, 1 base at V and 3 bases at J, with 10 bases in the middle. The CDR3 covers 14 residues. DNA of the CDR3: TGCGCCAGCAGCTTGTCGGGAGGTGACACTGAAGCTTTCTTT. The encoded protein is CASSLSGGDTEAFF.

This clonotype was seen only a few times. V is TRBV12-3 or TRBV12-4 and J is TRBJ2-4; 7 positions agree with TRBD2. This CDR3 is 14 amino acids long. J lost 6 bases, V lost 5 bases, and 7 bases had no gene match. The CDR3: CASSPRTRGNIQYF. The DNA for the CDR3 is TGTGCCAGCAGTCCACGGACTAGGGGAAACATTCAGTACTTC.

This clonotype was seen a single time. The chain carries TRBV25-1 and TRBJ2-7; a possible D gene is TRBD1 (6 bases). From germline, CDR1 is MGHDK and CDR2 SYGVNS. V dropped 1 base and J dropped 7 bases, with 20 bases sitting between them. CDR3 size: 16 residues. The CDR3 here is CASSEWGQGRYNEQYF. The CDR3 region has the DNA TGTGCCAGCAGTGAATGGGGGCAGGGGCGATACAATGAGCAGTACTTC.

The gene calls are TRBV5-1 and TRBJ2-5; D remains unclear. V shed 1 base and J shed 1 base, with 8 bases lying between them. This CDR3 comprises 14 residues. CDR1 is SGHRS, CDR2 YFSETQ, per germline. The CDR3 DNA reads TGCGCCAGCAGCTTGAGATTCGGCCAAGAGACCCAGTACTTC. This sequence encodes CASSLRFGQETQYF.

This chain joins TRBV20-1 and TRBJ2-5, with TRBD2 matching 15 bases. There are 16 residues in the CDR3. V gave up 5 bases and J gave up 5 bases; unmatched junction bases: 9. Germline V CDR1 and CDR2: DFQATT, SNEGSKA (reference sequence). For the CDR3, the DNA is TGCAGTGCTGAACCGGGACTAGCGGGGGGTACCGAGACCCAGTACTTC. It codes for CSAEPGLAGGTETQYF.